The T cell receptor (beta chain) described here comes from a study of T cell repertoires in cytomegalovirus infection. Study overall: Based on public TCR beta signatures, there were indications of CMV infection and of a matching HLA type. Study-wide results and caveats: CMV-specific TCR beta clonotypes restricted by HLA-C dominated the ex vivo response.

This clonotype was picked up many times. Its cognate antigen is unknown. MiXCR, applied by TCRdb to the reads, yields one record per CDR3 protein. This table has over 150,000 distinct CDR3 sequences, about 21% appearing once. V was shortened by 1 base and J by 0 bases, with 10 bases between the two germline ends. CDR3 length: 15 residues. CDR1 is SGHTA, CDR2 FQGNSA, per germline. The chain joins TRBV7-2 to TRBJ2-7, with D hard to call. Material for sequencing was PBMCs. This receptor was obtained from a human donor in good health (CMV status not recorded). Some clones in this sample may be carry-over from other donors' samples. CDR3 bases: TGTGCCAGCAGCTTAGGGCAGGTGTCCTCCTACGAGCAGTACTTC. Its protein product is CASSLGQVSSYEQYF.